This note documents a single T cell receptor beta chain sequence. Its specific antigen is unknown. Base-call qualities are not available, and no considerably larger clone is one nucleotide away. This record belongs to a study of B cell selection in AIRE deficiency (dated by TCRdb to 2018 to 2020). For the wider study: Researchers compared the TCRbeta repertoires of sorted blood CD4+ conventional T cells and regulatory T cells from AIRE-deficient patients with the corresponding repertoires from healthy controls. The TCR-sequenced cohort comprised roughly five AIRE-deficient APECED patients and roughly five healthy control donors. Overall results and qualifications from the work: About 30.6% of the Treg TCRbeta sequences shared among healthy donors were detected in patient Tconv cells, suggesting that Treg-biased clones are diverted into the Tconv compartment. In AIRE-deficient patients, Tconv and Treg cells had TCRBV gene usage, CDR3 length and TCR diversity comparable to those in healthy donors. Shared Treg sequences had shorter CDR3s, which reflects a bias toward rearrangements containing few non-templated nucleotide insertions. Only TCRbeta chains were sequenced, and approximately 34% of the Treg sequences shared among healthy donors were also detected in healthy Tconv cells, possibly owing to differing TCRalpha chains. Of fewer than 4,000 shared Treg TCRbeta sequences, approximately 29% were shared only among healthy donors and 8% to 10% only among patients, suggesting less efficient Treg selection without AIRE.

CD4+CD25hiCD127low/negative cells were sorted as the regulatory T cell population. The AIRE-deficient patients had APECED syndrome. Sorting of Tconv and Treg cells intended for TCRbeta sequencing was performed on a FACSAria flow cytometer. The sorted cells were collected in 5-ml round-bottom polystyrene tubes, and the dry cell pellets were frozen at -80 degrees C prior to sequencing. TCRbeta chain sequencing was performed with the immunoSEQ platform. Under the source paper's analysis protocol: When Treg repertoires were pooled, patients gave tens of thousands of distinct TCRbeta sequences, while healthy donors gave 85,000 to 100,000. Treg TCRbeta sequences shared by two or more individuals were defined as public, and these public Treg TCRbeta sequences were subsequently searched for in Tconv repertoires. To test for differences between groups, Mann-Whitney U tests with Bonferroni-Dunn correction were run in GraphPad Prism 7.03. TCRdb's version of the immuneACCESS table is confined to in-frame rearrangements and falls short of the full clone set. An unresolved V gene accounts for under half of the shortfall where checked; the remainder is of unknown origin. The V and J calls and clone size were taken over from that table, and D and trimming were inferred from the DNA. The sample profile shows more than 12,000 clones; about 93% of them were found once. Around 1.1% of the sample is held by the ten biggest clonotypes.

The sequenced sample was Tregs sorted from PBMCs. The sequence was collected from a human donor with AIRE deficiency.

The DNA sequence is as follows: TGTGCCAGCAGCCCATCTGTAGGAACAGATACGCAGTATTTT. Its protein product is CASSPSVGTDTQYF. The sequence links TRBV25-1 to TRBJ2-3; the D gene cannot be resolved reliably. The CDR3 contains 14 residues, cysteine and phenylalanine counted. The sequence is cut down to CDR3 DNA, 42 bases in frame from base 1. V drops 6 bases and J drops 3 bases, leaving 13 bases in between. CDR1 is given as MGHDK and CDR2 as SYGVNS, both from the germline V gene.